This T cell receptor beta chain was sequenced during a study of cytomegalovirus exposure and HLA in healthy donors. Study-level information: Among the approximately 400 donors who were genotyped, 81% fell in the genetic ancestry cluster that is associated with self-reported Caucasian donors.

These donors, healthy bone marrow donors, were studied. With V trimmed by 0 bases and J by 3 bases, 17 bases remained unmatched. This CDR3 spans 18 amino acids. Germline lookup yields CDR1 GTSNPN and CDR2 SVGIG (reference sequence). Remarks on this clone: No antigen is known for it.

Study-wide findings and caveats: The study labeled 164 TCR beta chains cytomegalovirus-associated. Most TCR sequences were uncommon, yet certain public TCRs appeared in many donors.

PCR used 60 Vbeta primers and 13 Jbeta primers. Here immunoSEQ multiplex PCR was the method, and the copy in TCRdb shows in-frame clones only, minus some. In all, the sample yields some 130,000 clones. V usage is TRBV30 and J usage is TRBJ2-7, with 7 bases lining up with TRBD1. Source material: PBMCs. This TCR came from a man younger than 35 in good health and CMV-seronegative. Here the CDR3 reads CAWSVGPPRQGMGYEQYF. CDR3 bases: TGTGCCTGGAGTGTAGGGCCACCCAGACAGGGAATGGGCTACGAGCAGTACTTC.